One and the same sample provided the 12 T cell receptor beta chains below, sequenced in a study of blood T cell repertoires in COVID-19. Sequenced by immunoSEQ multiplex PCR; TCRdb stores in-frame clones only, minus some. The top ten clones hold roughly 14% of a sample with under 150,000 clones, roughly 76% of them seen once. The specimen sequenced was peripheral blood. These receptors were obtained from an older man with acute or convalescent COVID-19.

V and J are TRBV24-1 and TRBJ2-2, with D perhaps matching TRBD1 (6 bases). The CDR3 is 16 residues long. Per the germline V gene, CDR1 is KGHDR and CDR2 is SFDVKD. V was trimmed by 2 bases and J by 5 bases, leaving 14 bases between them. The CDR3 DNA reads TGTGCCACCAGTGATTCCGAGAGGGGGTTGACCGGGGAGCTGTTTTTT. It encodes CATSDSERGLTGELFF.

As to this clone: One junction end does not reproduce the germline sequence, and a read error may be involved. The gene calls are TRBV2 and TRBJ2-2; TRBD2 matches at 11 bases. Germline CDR1 SNHLY, CDR2 FYNNEI. There are 15 residues in the CDR3. This chain's CDR3 is CASSEELAGDGELFF. The CDR3 region has the DNA TGTGCCAGCAGCGAAGAACTAGCGGGGGATGGGGAGCTGTTTTTT. The variable domain in full, with the rest retrieved from reference TRBV2 and TRBJ2-2, is EPEVTQTPSHQVTQMGQEVILRCVPISNHLYFYWYRQILGQKVEFLVSFYNNEISEKSEIFDDQFSVERPDGSNFTLKIRSTKLEDSAMYFCASSEELAGDGELFFGEGSRLTVL.

This clone was seen a few times. The chain couples TRBV3-1 (or the pseudogene TRBV3-2) to TRBJ1-1, with unresolved D. CDR3 size: 13 residues. V lost 1 base, J lost 8 bases, and 11 bases lay in between. The germline gives CDR1 LGHDT, CDR2 YNNKEL (reference sequence). The CDR3 region is CASSQVREMEAFF. Here the CDR3 DNA reads TGTGCCAGCAGCCAAGTTCGCGAGATGGAAGCTTTCTTT.

This chain joins TRBV2 and TRBJ2-1, with TRBD1 matching over 8 bases. The CDR3 is made up of 13 amino acids. Germline CDR1 and CDR2: SNHLY and FYNNEI. Trimming at V came to 2 bases and at J to 14 bases, leaving 8 bases not matched to a gene. CDR3 protein: CASSERGQARKFF. The CDR3 DNA sequence: TGTGCCAGCAGTGAACGGGGACAGGCCCGAAAGTTCTTC.

This chain links TRBV2 with TRBJ1-5; D is possibly TRBD1 (6 bases). Germline V gives CDR1 SNHLY, CDR2 FYNNEI. V shed 4 bases and J shed 6 bases, with 16 bases lying between them. The CDR3 length is 15 residues. The CDR3 DNA reads TGTGCCAGCAGTGGTGCGGGGGGCCAGGGTCAGCCCCAGCATTTT. Translation gives CASSGAGGQGQPQHF.

The chain combines TRBV9 with TRBJ2-5; 13 nucleotides line up with TRBD2. CDR3 length equals 16 residues. Losses at the gene ends were 0 bases for V and 2 bases for J; bases not matched to a gene: 1. Germline assignment: CDR1 SGDLS and CDR2 YYNGEE. The CDR3 DNA is TGTGCCAGCAGCGTAGGGACTAGCGGGGGACAAGAGACCCAGTACTTC. Encoded protein: CASSVGTSGGQETQYF. Using reference TRBV9 and TRBJ2-5 for the parts outside the CDR3, the full variable domain is DSGVTQTPKHLITATGQRVTLRCSPRSGDLSVYWYQQSLDQGLQFLIQYYNGEERAKGNILERFSAQQFPDLHSELNLSSLELGDSALYFCASSVGTSGGQETQYFGPGTRLLVL.

The chain links TRBV10-3 to TRBJ1-1, with D unresolved. CDR3 length equals 14 residues. Trimming took 2 bases from V and 0 from J, leaving 7 bases between them. Per germline, CDR1 ENHRY and CDR2 SYGVKD. CDR3 sequence: CAISEQELNTEAFF. CDR3 nucleotides: TGTGCCATCAGTGAGCAGGAATTGAACACTGAAGCTTTCTTT.

The rearrangement links TRBV24-1 to TRBJ1-3, with TRBD1 as a possible D gene (5 bases). This CDR3 contains 13 residues. CDR1 and CDR2 from the germline V gene are KGHDR and SFDVKD. Deletions cut 12 bases from V and 0 bases from J, with 11 bases between. This CDR3 is CAASDSSGNTIYF. The CDR3 DNA reads TGTGCCGCCTCCGACAGCTCTGGAAACACCATATATTTT.

This chain links TRBV14 with TRBJ2-3; D remains unclear. V lost 1 base and J 2 bases, leaving 10 bases between the germline ends. The CDR3 consists of 15 residues. The germline V gene encodes CDR1 SGHDN and CDR2 FVKESK. The CDR3 sequence: CASSQGARYTDTQYF. CDR3 in DNA: TGTGCCAGCAGCCAAGGTGCCAGATACACAGATACGCAGTATTTT.

As DNA, the CDR3 is TGTGCCAGCAGGGACCCCGGGACAGGATCCGGGGAGCTGTTTTTT. It specifies CASRDPGTGSGELFF. This sequence joins TRBV6-5 and TRBJ2-2; 8 bases are shared with TRBD1. Germline V gene data show CDR1 as MNHEY and CDR2 as SVGAGI. The CDR3 runs to 15 residues. V lost 6 bases and J lost 6; bases outside the gene matches: 9.

The chain joins TRBV2 to TRBJ2-5; D unresolved. Germline V gene lookup returns CDR1 SNHLY and CDR2 FYNNEI. Trimming took off 5 bases at V and 1 base at J, with 8 bases between the two ends. The CDR3 covers 13 residues. CDR3 DNA sequence: TGTGCCAGCAGTCGTGACATCCAAGAGACCCAGTACTTC. Translated, it gives CASSRDIQETQYF.

V gene TRBV28 combines with J gene TRBJ2-3; 7 nucleotides agree with TRBD1. Germline CDR1 MDHEN, CDR2 SYDVKM. The CDR3 covers 15 residues. With 7 bases clipped from V and 4 bases from J, the junction kept 11 bases outside the gene matches. In DNA, the CDR3 is TGTGCCAGCACCACTCACAGGGGCTTCCCAGATACGCAGTATTTT. Amino acids: CASTTHRGFPDTQYF.